The clone carrying this T cell receptor (beta chain) was seen a handful of times. Its antigen is undetermined. RNA extraction gave at least 5.5 micrograms of total RNA per sample. Germline CDR1 reads SGHRS; CDR2 reads YFSETQ. Between the trimmed V and J ends, which lost 4 bases and 8 bases, there was a span of 15 bases. The CDR3 has 13 amino acids. A second PCR of 7 to 11 cycles used a sample-barcoded 5' primer and a J-beta primer mix. One entry per CDR3 protein, called by TCRdb with MiXCR from the 5' RACE reads. The table records about 570,000 distinct CDR3 sequences, 25% to 30% of them present only once. The data derive from a study of blood T cells in healthy people across ages. Study results and caveats: Roughly linear declines in TCR beta diversity per million T cells occurred with age. A strong correlation was seen between TCR beta diversity and naive T cell percentage.

Sequences were obtained from blood. The source of this sequence is a woman between 65 and 79 years old in good health. The J gene is TRBJ1-1, the V gene TRBV5-1; D perhaps matches TRBD1 (5 bases). The CDR3 reads CASSHDRDVEAFF. DNA of the CDR3: TGCGCCAGCAGCCATGACAGAGACGTCGAAGCTTTCTTT.